This is a list of T cell receptor beta chains from one sample in a study of T cells after yellow fever vaccination. TCRdb used MiXCR to reprocess the 5' RACE reads, holding one entry per CDR3 protein. The data show 510,000 or so distinct CDR3 sequences, with 15% to 20% seen just once and 13% to 15% held by the top ten. The specimen was PBMCs, collected 15 days after the yellow fever booster vaccination. The receptors were gathered from a man aged 25-45 years who received the YFV17D yellow fever vaccine. CDR3s leave out the opening cysteine and the closing phenylalanine or tryptophan. Fields, in order: V gene, clone size, J gene, CDR3 protein. Clone size is given for some rows only: seen once, a few or many times, or a class if the clone is expanded.

TRBV7-2,few,TRBJ2-7,ASSLRGIHEQY
TRBV7-9,.,TRBJ2-1,ASSSRFQPDNEQF
TRBV7-6,few,TRBJ2-1,ASSPKLRAGGRDEQF
TRBV7-2,few,TRBJ2-7,ASSTGQGLDEQY
TRBV30,few,TRBJ2-1,AWSVDSPNEQF
TRBV5-1,.,TRBJ1-5,ASSLGGVNQPQH
TRBV20-1,.,TRBJ2-2,SASLAGPGELF
TRBV20-1,.,TRBJ2-7,SARVGGEGYEQY
TRBV5-1,.,TRBJ1-5,ASSLTGQGVRSNQPQH
TRBV18,many,TRBJ2-7,ASSPRGGTSGAYEQY
TRBV19,.,TRBJ2-7,ASSTRGLAGGPSYEQY
TRBV20-1,.,TRBJ1-6,SARGHQNSPLH
TRBV7-9,few,TRBJ2-7,ASSRTSFPYEQY
TRBV6-1,few,TRBJ2-5,ASSLNPPRRGETQY
TRBV20-1,.,TRBJ2-3,SAGDWYTDTQY
TRBV12-3/TRBV12-4,.,TRBJ1-5,ASSFRGQLYSNQPQH
TRBV20-1,few,TRBJ2-3,SARKTSGSVTDTQY
TRBV5-1,.,TRBJ2-5,ASSFSRGAAETQY
TRBV4-3,few,TRBJ2-5,ASSQDLRDRMETQY
TRBV5-5,.,TRBJ1-5,ASSGGQGLNQPQH
TRBV4-2,few,TRBJ1-5,ASSQEDMYSQPQH
TRBV7-2,few,TRBJ2-3,ASSLFAGGIDTQY
TRBV5-1,.,TRBJ2-7,ASSSREASLYEQY
TRBV6-2/TRBV6-3,.,TRBJ2-1,ASSYSGARREPQF
TRBV7-6,.,TRBJ2-1,ASSTSGPSNEQF
TRBV19,.,TRBJ1-5,ASSDPLALKPQH
TRBV15,few,TRBJ2-1,ATSRGLAGVGNEQF